Listed here are 12 T cell receptor beta chains from one sample, sequenced in a study of graft-versus-host responses after intestinal transplantation. Sequenced by immunoSEQ multiplex PCR; TCRdb stores in-frame clones only, minus some. The table has about 96,000 clones, approximately 90% seen once. Antigens of these TCRs are unknown. Sample: unstimulated CD4+ T cells sorted from spleen or lymph node cells, taken before intestinal transplant. The receptors originated from a human donor who received an intestinal transplant.

This sequence joins TRBV5-4 and TRBJ1-6; 7 nucleotides line up with TRBD1. V gave up 4 bases and J gave up 9 bases; unmatched junction bases: 13. Germline loops: CDR1 SGHNT, CDR2 YYREEE (reference sequence). There are 16 residues in the CDR3. The DNA of the CDR3 is TGTGCCAGCAGCCGGGACAGAACCACAAGAGGTTCACCCCTCCACTTT. Protein: CASSRDRTTRGSPLHF.

The chain uses TRBV19 and TRBJ2-3; 15 nucleotides line up with TRBD2. The CDR3 sequence is 20 residues long. The V gene end was trimmed by 4 bases and the J gene end by 0 bases; junction bases not matched to a gene: 11. CDR1 is LNHDA, CDR2 SQIVND, per germline (reference sequence). The CDR3 region is CASSNPRTSGGANSTDTQYF. The CDR3 DNA follows: TGTGCCAGTAGTAACCCGCGGACTAGCGGGGGGGCCAATAGCACAGATACGCAGTATTTT. The full variable domain, its missing parts supplied by reference TRBV19 and TRBJ2-3, is DGGITQSPKYLFRKEGQNVTLSCEQNLNHDAMYWYRQDPGQGLRLIYYSQIVNDFQKGDIAEGYSVSREKKESFPLTVTSAQKNPTAFYLCASSNPRTSGGANSTDTQYFGPGTRLTVL.

V and J are TRBV7-2 and TRBJ2-1; 10 bases agree with TRBD2. Losses at the gene ends were 5 bases for V and 15 bases for J; bases not matched to a gene: 13. Germline CDR1 SGHTA, CDR2 FQGNSA. The CDR3 spans 14 residues. The CDR3 bases are TGTGCCAGCAGCAGATCGAGCGGGGGGGTTAGTCCGTTCTTC. This codes for CASSRSSGGVSPFF.

The genes are TRBV7-3 and TRBJ2-5; D gene uncertain. Germline V gene lookup returns CDR1 SGHTA and CDR2 FQGTGA. The CDR3 is 13 amino acids. V was shortened by 2 bases and J by 3 bases, with 7 bases between the two germline ends. The DNA of the CDR3 is TGTGCCAGCAGCTTATTTACAGAAGAGACCCAGTACTTC. Translating it yields CASSLFTEETQYF.

In nucleotides, the CDR3 is TGTGCCAGCAGGACAGGGGGCACTGGAAACACCATATATTTT. This sequence encodes CASRTGGTGNTIYF. This sequence joins TRBV2 and TRBJ1-3; 10 bases agree with TRBD1. V shed 6 bases, J shed 2 bases, and the junction held 1 base outside the gene matches. The CDR3 covers 14 residues. Germline lookup yields CDR1 SNHLY and CDR2 FYNNEI.

The CDR3 here is CASSESGIFGEQFF. Here the CDR3 DNA reads TGTGCCAGCAGTGAGAGCGGGATCTTTGGTGAGCAGTTCTTC. This chain connects TRBV6-1 to TRBJ2-1; 7 bases line up with TRBD2. The germline CDR1 and CDR2 sequences are MNHNS and SASEGT. V shed 3 bases and J 9 bases; nucleotides not matched to a gene: 8. The CDR3 sequence is 14 residues long.

This rearrangement joins TRBV6-1 to TRBJ2-2; a possible D gene is TRBD2 (6 bases). The germline V gene has CDR1 MNHNS and CDR2 SASEGT. Trimming left V 4 bases short and J 2 bases short, with 14 bases between. The CDR3 length is 16 residues. CDR3 nucleotide sequence: TGTGCCAGCAGTGGGGCGGGGATCGTAAACACCGGGGAGCTGTTTTTT. Translating gives CASSGAGIVNTGELFF.

This clone showed up just once. The chain recombines TRBV29-1 with TRBJ1-1; 8 bases are shared with TRBD1. This CDR3 is built from 11 residues. From germline, CDR1 is SQVTM and CDR2 ANQGSEA. Trimming at V came to 7 bases and at J to 11 bases, leaving 9 bases not matched to a gene. The CDR3 loop is CSGHRGGRAFF. DNA of the CDR3: TGCAGCGGCCACAGGGGGGGGAGGGCTTTCTTT.

The V call is TRBV5-1, the J call TRBJ2-7; 13 positions agree with TRBD2. Germline V CDR1 and CDR2: SGHRS, YFSETQ. The J segment lost 2 bases and the V segment lost 4 bases, leaving 6 bases of the junction unmatched. This CDR3 spans 16 amino acids. CDR3 in amino acids: CASSERGLAGTYEQYF. CDR3 sequence (DNA): TGCGCCAGCAGCGAGAGGGGACTAGCGGGGACCTACGAGCAGTACTTC.

CDR3 protein: CASSYASGTPNEQFF. The CDR3 coding sequence is TGTGCCAGCAGTTACGCTAGCGGGACGCCCAATGAGCAGTTCTTC. This sequence joins TRBV6-5 and TRBJ2-1, with 9 positions matching TRBD2. Unmatched junction bases numbered 5, after V lost 2 bases and J lost 6 bases. This CDR3 contains 15 residues. Per germline, CDR1 MNHEY and CDR2 SVGAGI.

This chain connects TRBV14 to TRBJ2-7; 9 nucleotides align to TRBD2. This CDR3 region has 17 residues. Trimming took 1 base from V and 3 from J; bases not matched to a gene: 10. Per the germline V gene, CDR1 is SGHDN and CDR2 is FVKESK. CDR3 loop: CASSQGSPSGTFYEQYF. As DNA, the CDR3 is TGTGCCAGCAGCCAAGGATCCCCTAGCGGGACCTTCTACGAGCAGTACTTC.

This chain connects TRBV9 to TRBJ1-6; 9 positions match TRBD1. The CDR3 covers 15 residues. Germline V gene data show CDR1 as SGDLS and CDR2 as YYNGEE. V gave up 8 bases and J gave up 3 bases; unmatched junction bases: 6. The CDR3 here is CASHPGQGYNSPLHF. The CDR3 DNA is TGTGCCAGTCATCCGGGACAGGGCTATAATTCACCCCTCCACTTT.